Each of the 18 T cell receptor beta chains below was sequenced from the same sample in a study of cytomegalovirus exposure and HLA in healthy donors. PCR involved 60 Vbeta and 13 Jbeta primers. The data were produced by immunoSEQ multiplex PCR, yet TCRdb's version contains in-frame clones alone and is incomplete. The sample includes some 130,000 clones, over 60% of them seen just once. What was sequenced was PBMCs. The receptor source for this set is a human donor in good health.

This sequence joins TRBV19 and TRBJ2-2, with 10 bases identical to TRBD2. This CDR3 has 15 residues. V trimming: 3 bases; J trimming: 5 bases; junction bases outside the gene matches: 3. CDR1 LNHDA and CDR2 SQIVND come from the germline V gene (reference sequence). The CDR3 DNA reads TGTGCCAGTAGTATCGCTAGCGGGGGTACCGGGGAGCTGTTTTTT. Protein: CASSIASGGTGELFF.

V is TRBV4-1 and J is TRBJ1-6; 8 bases agree with TRBD1. This CDR3 has 18 residues. J lost 7 bases, V lost 0 bases, and 11 bases had no gene match. In germline, CDR1 is MGHRA, CDR2 YSYEKL. CDR3 bases: TGCGCCAGCAGCCAAGACCTAGACAGGGGCTATGGGAATTCACCCCTCCACTTT. Amino acids: CASSQDLDRGYGNSPLHF.

The chain carries TRBV7-9 and TRBJ2-3, with D possibly matching TRBD2 (5 bases). V was cut by 6 bases and J by 2 bases, with 12 bases left in between. This CDR3 contains 14 residues. CDR1 is SEHNR and CDR2 is FQNEAQ in the germline V gene (reference sequence). DNA of the CDR3: TGTGCCAGCAGTCGGGATCTTCCCACAGATACGCAGTATTTT. Its protein is CASSRDLPTDTQYF.

The chain couples TRBV4-1 to TRBJ2-7, with 9 bases that match TRBD1. The length of the CDR3 is 14 residues. The germline CDR1 and CDR2 sequences are MGHRA and YSYEKL. Trimming took 3 bases from V and 5 from J; bases not matched to a gene: 5. CDR3 in amino acids: CASSHATGGNEQYF. The CDR3 region has the DNA TGCGCCAGCAGCCACGCGACAGGGGGTAACGAGCAGTACTTC.

This chain connects TRBV6-1 to TRBJ1-4, with a weak D call TRBD1 (5 bases). Per the germline V gene, CDR1 is MNHNS and CDR2 is SASEGT. The V end was cut by 3 bases, the J end by 8 bases, with 19 bases between. There are 16 residues in the CDR3. The CDR3, as DNA: TGTGCCAGCAGTGAGACAGAAATAAGACTCCGAGAAAAACTGTTTTTT. This translates into CASSETEIRLREKLFF.

The chain joins TRBV10-3 to TRBJ2-1; D is perhaps TRBD1 (5 bases). CDR1 is ENHRY, CDR2 SYGVKD, per germline. The CDR3 covers 13 residues. V was trimmed by 6 bases and J by 2 bases, leaving 8 bases between them. CDR3: CAIRGLAYNEQFF. The CDR3, as DNA: TGTGCCATCAGGGGGCTGGCCTACAATGAGCAGTTCTTC.

The V gene is TRBV2, the J gene TRBJ1-5; D call uncertain. CDR1 is SNHLY and CDR2 is FYNNEI in the germline V gene. V shed 6 bases and J shed 3 bases, with 15 bases lying between them. The CDR3 consists of 15 residues. The CDR3 DNA reads as TGTGCCAGCAGGTCGGGTCCCGGGGACAATCAGCCCCAGCATTTT. Residues: CASRSGPGDNQPQHF.

The V gene is TRBV19, the J gene TRBJ1-1; tentatively, D is TRBD1 (5 bases). There are 15 residues in the CDR3. The V and J ends lost 4 bases and 6 bases respectively, with 18 bases between them. Germline CDR1 reads LNHDA; CDR2 reads SQIVND (reference sequence). DNA for the CDR3: TGTGCCAGTAGTAGGGGGGTCAGGGAATACTCTGAAGCTTTCTTT. Translating it yields CASSRGVREYSEAFF.

CDR3 protein: CASSGGSRLTEAFF. The CDR3 nucleotides are TGTGCCAGCAGTGGAGGATCTCGACTCACTGAAGCTTTCTTT. The chain has TRBV2 and TRBJ1-1; D not certain. V lost 4 bases to trimming and J lost 4 bases, with 13 bases between them. This CDR3 region has 14 residues. Germline CDR1 is SNHLY and CDR2 is FYNNEI.

This chain connects TRBV2 to TRBJ2-1; 12 nucleotides align to TRBD2. The V gene's germline CDR1 is SNHLY and CDR2 FYNNEI. The J segment lost 3 bases and the V segment lost 6 bases, leaving 9 bases of the junction unmatched. The CDR3 totals 17 residues. The CDR3 protein is CASRDMTSGGNYNEQFF. DNA of the CDR3: TGTGCCAGCAGAGATATGACTAGCGGGGGAAACTACAATGAGCAGTTCTTC. Looking up the rest from reference TRBV2 and TRBJ2-1 gives the full variable domain: EPEVTQTPSHQVTQMGQEVILRCVPISNHLYFYWYRQILGQKVEFLVSFYNNEISEKSEIFDDQFSVERPDGSNFTLKIRSTKLEDSAMYFCASRDMTSGGNYNEQFFGPGTRLTVL.

In regard to this clone: Germline and junction disagree at one end, which may indicate a read error. The same CDR3 is also encoded by other DNA sequences in this sample. V gene TRBV18 combines with J gene TRBJ2-1; TRBD1 might be the D (5 bases). The germline gives CDR1 KGHSH, CDR2 LQKENI. The CDR3 is made up of 16 amino acids. The CDR3 DNA reads as TGCGCCAGCTCACCGGGCGTTCAGGGCTCCTACAATGAGCAGTTCTTC. It yields the protein CASSPGVQGSYNEQFF. Looking up the rest from reference TRBV18 and TRBJ2-1 gives the full variable domain: NAGVMQNPRHLVRRRGQEARLRCSPMKGHSHVYWYRQLPEEGLKFMVYLQKENIIDESGMPKERFSAEFPKEGPSILRIQQVVRGDSAAYFCASSPGVQGSYNEQFFGPGTRLTVL.

This chain uses TRBV9 with TRBJ1-5; D is perhaps TRBD1 (5 bases). The length of the CDR3 is 13 residues. V gave up 1 base and J gave up 5 bases, with 7 bases separating them. CDR1 and CDR2 from the germline V gene are SGDLS and YYNGEE. CDR3 DNA sequence: TGTGCCAGCAGCGTAACAGGAGATCAGCCCCAGCATTTT. This sequence encodes CASSVTGDQPQHF. The full variable domain, rest sourced from reference TRBV9 and TRBJ1-5, is DSGVTQTPKHLITATGQRVTLRCSPRSGDLSVYWYQQSLDQGLQFLIQYYNGEERAKGNILERFSAQQFPDLHSELNLSSLELGDSALYFCASSVTGDQPQHFGDGTRLSIL.

The chain carries TRBV6-1 and TRBJ2-5, with 9 positions matching TRBD1. The CDR3 covers 13 residues. Per germline, CDR1 MNHNS and CDR2 SASEGT. After removal of 6 bases from V and 3 bases from J, the junction contained 2 bases not matched to a gene. CDR3 sequence (DNA): TGTGCCAGCAGCCGACAGGGGGAAGAGACCCAGTACTTC. Protein sequence: CASSRQGEETQYF.

The J gene is TRBJ2-1, the V gene TRBV7-9; no definite D call. The CDR3 runs 12 residues. Trimming removed 3 bases at V and 7 bases at J, with 7 bases between. The germline gives CDR1 SEHNR, CDR2 FQNEAQ (reference sequence). CDR3 in amino acids: CASSFGRNEQFF. CDR3 nucleotides: TGTGCCAGCAGCTTTGGTCGGAATGAGCAGTTCTTC.

This clone was picked up a small number of times. The chain couples TRBV28 to TRBJ1-3, with unresolved D. CDR1 is MDHEN and CDR2 is SYDVKM in the germline V gene. The CDR3 is made up of 16 amino acids. Trimming left V 5 bases short and J 1 base short, with 15 bases between. CDR3 region: CASSRGVRPSGNTIYF. CDR3 in DNA: TGTGCCAGCAGTCGGGGAGTAAGGCCTTCTGGAAACACCATATATTTT.

This chain connects TRBV19 to TRBJ2-2; 9 positions agree with TRBD1. V was clipped by 8 bases and J by 7 bases; unmatched bases: 8. This CDR3 is built from 14 residues. In germline, CDR1 is LNHDA, CDR2 SQIVND (reference sequence). The CDR3 DNA reads as TGTGCCAGTTTGAACAGGGGGCAGGGCGGGGAGCTGTTTTTT. This encodes CASLNRGQGGELFF.

Only a few counts were recorded for this clone. The gene calls are TRBV6-1 and TRBJ1-2; TRBD1 aligns across 9 bases. Germline CDR1 reads MNHNS; CDR2 reads SASEGT. The ends lost 3 bases at V and 5 bases at J; junction bases unmatched: 7. The CDR3 length is 15 residues. The CDR3 region is CASSDPGQGRYGYTF. Here the CDR3 DNA reads TGTGCCAGCAGTGACCCGGGACAGGGAAGATATGGCTACACCTTC.

This clone showed up just a few times. J is TRBJ2-7 and V is TRBV5-6; D unclear. Germline V CDR1 and CDR2: SGHDT, YYEEEE. Trimming removed 2 bases from V and 3 bases from J, with 6 bases in between. This CDR3 contains 12 residues. The DNA for the CDR3 is TGTGCCAGCAGCTTCGAGGTCTACGAGCAGTACTTC. This encodes CASSFEVYEQYF. The full variable domain, completed using reference TRBV5-6 and TRBJ2-7, is DAGVTQSPTHLIKTRGQQVTLRCSPKSGHDTVSWYQQALGQGPQFIFQYYEEEERQRGNFPDRFSGHQFPNYSSELNVNALLLGDSALYLCASSFEVYEQYFGPGTRLTVT.